This T cell receptor beta chain was recorded in a study of control samples from healthy donors and cancer patients. Profiling relied on immunoSEQ multiplex PCR, and the TCRdb table lists in-frame clones only, not all of them. The sample consists of under 85,000 clones, roughly 84% of them appearing once. The sequence was collected from a man aged 60-69 years with head and neck cancer. The sequencing sample was made of PBMCs.

CDR3 nucleotide sequence: TGTGCCACCAGTCTGGACGTAAACACTGAAGCTTTCTTT. Protein: CATSLDVNTEAFF. The chain combines TRBV15 with TRBJ1-1, with unresolved D. In germline, CDR1 is LNHNV, CDR2 YYDKDF (reference sequence). Trimming cost V 6 bases and J 2 bases, with 10 bases left between them. The CDR3 totals 13 residues.